This TCR beta chain was sequenced for a study of identical twins. Study-level findings and limits: The study reached conclusions through statistical analysis that was cross-sectional, not following the same donors.

Germline CDR1 ENHRY, CDR2 SYGVKD. V was cut by 7 bases and J by 2 bases, with 15 bases left in between. This CDR3 spans 15 amino acids. TCRdb re-called the 5' RACE reads through MiXCR, storing one row per CDR3 protein. Among approximately 630,000 distinct CDR3 sequences listed, 7% to 7.5% were seen once. The table lists this clonotype with many counts. Its antigen is unknown. This sample was shared with a second study, whose subject was yellow fever vaccine responses in identical twins.

The genes are TRBV10-3 and TRBJ1-5; maybe TRBD1 (6 bases). Specimen: PBMCs. The source is a woman in her late teens or twenties in good health. The chain's CDR3 is CAIKGGGSGNQPQHF. CDR3 nucleotides: TGTGCCATCAAAGGGGGAGGTTCGGGCAATCAGCCCCAGCATTTT.